The 19 T cell receptor beta chains presented below share a single source sample, sequenced in a study of blood T cell repertoires in COVID-19. This table comes from immunoSEQ multiplex PCR, and its TCRdb copy is limited to in-frame clones, with some not included. The repertoire includes around 160,000 clones, roughly nine tenths of them detected once, and over 0.85% sits in the top ten. Sequencing was performed on peripheral blood. The source is a man between 18 and 29 years old with acute or convalescent COVID-19.

V gene TRBV7-9 combines with J gene TRBJ1-2; D is unresolved. The CDR3 consists of 12 residues. Germline values: CDR1 SEHNR, CDR2 FQNEAQ (reference sequence). Trimming left V 2 bases short and J 8 bases short, with 9 bases between. In DNA, the CDR3 is TGTGCCAGCAGCTTAAGGAGCCGGGGCTACACCTTC. This encodes CASSLRSRGYTF.

The J gene is TRBJ1-4, the V gene TRBV7-2; 7 bases line up with TRBD1. CDR1 and CDR2 from the germline V gene are SGHTA and FQGNSA. V lost 5 bases, J lost 2 bases, and 2 bases stayed unmatched. The CDR3 spans 14 residues. The CDR3 DNA reads TGTGCCAGCAGCCAACAGGGGACTAATGAAAAACTGTTTTTT. It codes for CASSQQGTNEKLFF.

The chain links TRBV9 to TRBJ1-1; D is uncertain. The V end was cut by 0 bases, the J end by 0 bases, with 9 bases between. The CDR3 extends over 15 amino acids. Looked up from germline, CDR1 is SGDLS and CDR2 is YYNGEE. CDR3 DNA sequence: TGTGCCAGCAGCGTAGCTGGGCATATGAACACTGAAGCTTTCTTT. Translation: CASSVAGHMNTEAFF. Full variable domain (missing parts from reference TRBV9 and TRBJ1-1): DSGVTQTPKHLITATGQRVTLRCSPRSGDLSVYWYQQSLDQGLQFLIQYYNGEERAKGNILERFSAQQFPDLHSELNLSSLELGDSALYFCASSVAGHMNTEAFFGQGTRLTVV.

The J gene is TRBJ2-1, the V gene TRBV2; 9 nucleotides align to TRBD1. The ends lost 8 bases at V and 4 bases at J; junction bases unmatched: 6. This CDR3 has 14 residues. Germline V CDR1 and CDR2: SNHLY, FYNNEI. CDR3 region: CASSEDRGYNEQFF. The CDR3 DNA follows: TGTGCCAGCTCAGAGGACAGGGGATACAATGAGCAGTTCTTC.

This clone was seen a handful of times. The chain is built from TRBV21-1 and TRBJ1-2; TRBD1 is the table's D call, not checked against the DNA. TRBV21-1 is classified as a pseudogene. This CDR3 region has 13 residues. The CDR3 loop is CASRRRDSYGYTF. As DNA, the CDR3 is TGTGCCAGTAGGAGACGGGACAGTTATGGCTACACCTTC.

As DNA, the CDR3 is TGTGCCAGCAGTAACCGGGAACCATTAACCGGGGAGCTGTTTTTT. Amino acid sequence: CASSNREPLTGELFF. V is TRBV6-5 and J is TRBJ2-2, with D tentatively TRBD2 (5 bases). Between the trimmed V and J ends, which lost 5 bases and 5 bases, there was a span of 15 bases. Germline assignment: CDR1 MNHEY and CDR2 SVGAGI. This CDR3 contains 15 residues.

This clone has a handful of counts. The chain recombines TRBV7-3 with TRBJ2-2; tentatively, D is TRBD1 (6 bases). V shed 0 bases and J shed 1 base, with 12 bases lying between them. The CDR3 length is 17 residues. CDR1 SGHTA and CDR2 FQGTGA come from the germline V gene. This CDR3 is CASSLTGALQNTGELFF. DNA of the CDR3: TGTGCCAGCAGCTTAACGGGGGCGTTGCAGAACACCGGGGAGCTGTTTTTT.

The chain couples TRBV3-1 (or the pseudogene TRBV3-2) to TRBJ2-3, with D possibly TRBD1 on 5 matching bases. The CDR3 contains 18 residues. Germline V CDR1 and CDR2: LGHDT, YNNKEL (reference sequence). Trimming removed 0 bases from V and 2 bases from J, with 18 bases in between. The CDR3 coding sequence is TGTGCCAGCAGCCAAGAATTTGACAGCAAGGGAATCACAGATACGCAGTATTTT. This translates into CASSQEFDSKGITDTQYF.

CDR3 nucleotide sequence: TGCAGTGCTCGACAGGGGGGGGGCTACACCTTC. Translation gives CSARQGGGYTF. The chain uses TRBV20-1 and TRBJ1-2; 9 positions match TRBD1. The CDR3 length is 11 residues. Trimming at V came to 5 bases and at J to 8 bases, leaving 3 bases not matched to a gene. CDR1 DFQATT and CDR2 SNEGSKA come from the germline V gene (reference sequence).

This clone occurred a few times. This chain links TRBV6-6 with TRBJ1-4, with D unclear. V lost 4 bases and J 8 bases, leaving 20 bases between the germline ends. Germline loops: CDR1 MNHNY, CDR2 SVGAGI (reference sequence). This CDR3 is built from 16 residues. CDR3 residues: CASSWGISGFEEKLFF. CDR3 DNA: TGTGCCAGCAGTTGGGGAATCTCGGGGTTCGAGGAAAAACTGTTTTTT.

This clone came up a few times. The chain is built from TRBV6-5 and TRBJ2-2, with 7 nucleotides matching TRBD1. Germline CDR1 and CDR2: MNHEY and SVGAGI. J gave up 8 bases and V 4 bases, and 7 bases lay outside the gene matches. The CDR3 covers 14 residues. The CDR3 is CASSFTGVLGELFF. CDR3 DNA sequence: TGTGCCAGCAGTTTTACAGGGGTGTTAGGGGAGCTGTTTTTT.

The chain joins TRBV11-2 to TRBJ1-6; no firm D call. The length of the CDR3 is 15 residues. The germline V gene encodes CDR1 SGHAT and CDR2 FQNNGV. Deletions cut 2 bases from V and 7 bases from J, with 12 bases between. Here the CDR3 reads CASSLQRLENSPLHF. The CDR3 nucleotides are TGTGCCAGCAGCTTACAACGGCTAGAGAATTCACCCCTCCACTTT.

This clone showed up just a few times. The chain joins TRBV7-2 to TRBJ1-6; perhaps TRBD1 as D (5 bases). The V gene lost 1 base and the J gene lost 6 bases, with 16 bases spanning the gap. Per germline, CDR1 SGHTA and CDR2 FQGNSA. This CDR3 spans 17 amino acids. The CDR3 here is CASSLGGWAGVNSPLHF. Written as DNA, the CDR3 is TGTGCCAGCAGCTTAGGTGGGTGGGCGGGGGTTAATTCACCCCTCCACTTT.

This clone was detected once. V gene TRBV3-1 (or the pseudogene TRBV3-2) combines with J gene TRBJ2-1, with D possibly TRBD2 on 5 matching bases. V gave up 1 base and J gave up 8 bases, with 15 bases separating them. The CDR3 covers 15 residues. CDR1 LGHDT and CDR2 YNNKEL come from the germline V gene (reference sequence). The chain's CDR3 is CASSQVVSGEYEQFF. CDR3 nucleotide sequence: TGTGCCAGCAGCCAAGTGGTTTCCGGGGAGTATGAGCAGTTCTTC.

This chain uses TRBV12-3 or TRBV12-4 with TRBJ1-6; possible D gene TRBD1, 5 bases. The CDR3 totals 13 residues. Trimming removed 8 bases from V and 4 bases from J, with 9 bases in between. CDR3 protein: CASGRGYNSPLHF. The CDR3 bases are TGTGCCAGCGGACGGGGGTATAATTCACCCCTCCACTTT.

This chain links TRBV6-5 with TRBJ1-3; perhaps TRBD1 as D (5 bases). The CDR3 has 15 amino acids. The V gene lost 2 bases and the J gene lost 0 bases, with 8 bases spanning the gap. CDR1 is MNHEY and CDR2 is SVGAGI in the germline V gene. The DNA for the CDR3 is TGTGCCAGCAGTTACAGGGGTAGCTCTGGAAACACCATATATTTT. This sequence encodes CASSYRGSSGNTIYF.

The CDR3 nucleotides are TGTGCCAGCAGCCAAGAGTGGAGTAAGCTCCATGGCTACACCTTC. Its protein is CASSQEWSKLHGYTF. The V and J genes are TRBV14 and TRBJ1-2, with D hard to call. Deletions cut 0 bases from V and 6 bases from J, with 14 bases between. The CDR3 is made up of 15 amino acids. From germline, CDR1 is SGHDN and CDR2 FVKESK.

V is TRBV27 and J is TRBJ1-5; 8 nucleotides line up with TRBD1. Germline CDR1 reads MNHEY; CDR2 reads SMNVEV (reference sequence). The CDR3 has 16 amino acids. The J segment lost 5 bases and the V segment lost 4 bases, leaving 10 bases of the junction unmatched. DNA for the CDR3: TGTGCCAGCAGTTCTAGTTTCAGGGGGCTCTATCAGCCCCAGCATTTT. Its translation is CASSSSFRGLYQPQHF.

The rearrangement joins TRBV19 to TRBJ2-2, with 10 bases aligning to TRBD1. The germline CDR1 and CDR2 sequences are LNHDA and SQIVND (reference sequence). The CDR3 length is 15 residues. V shed 5 bases and J 6 bases; nucleotides not matched to a gene: 6. CDR3 region: CASSFSGTGAGELFF. As DNA, the CDR3 is TGTGCCAGTAGTTTTTCCGGGACAGGGGCCGGGGAGCTGTTTTTT.